The TCR beta chain under discussion was sequenced for a study of blood T cells in healthy people across ages. This clonotype turned up a few times. Using a J-beta primer mix together with a sample-barcoded 5' primer, a second PCR was run for roughly 6 to 12 cycles. TCRdb re-analysed the 5' RACE reads in MiXCR, keeping a single row per CDR3 protein. The table records 850,000 to 950,000 distinct CDR3 sequences, 29% of them present only once. CDR3 size: 16 residues. With V trimmed by 5 bases and J by 7 bases, 14 bases remained unmatched. The TCR comes from a woman older than 75 in good health. The rearrangement uses TRBV6-7 and TRBJ1-1, with TRBD1 matching over 9 bases. TRBV6-7 is noted as an ORF with a role that remains uncertain. Sequenced input: blood. The CDR3 region has the DNA TGTGCCAGCAGTCAAACGATGGACAGGGGAAGAGATGAAGCTTTCTTT. It encodes CASSQTMDRGRDEAFF.